The T cell receptor (beta chain) under discussion was sequenced for a study of metastatic and nonmetastatic thyroid tumors. In the study overall: Peripheral blood and tumor or nodule samples from malignant and benign thyroid patients were compared.

Findings of the study overall: Malignant thyroid tumors reportedly exceeded benign nodules significantly in TCR beta diversity, with the difference appearing in blood and tumor.

Before thyroid surgery, none of the patients had received any treatment. The CDR3 covers 14 residues. V trimming: 5 bases; J trimming: 5 bases; junction bases outside the gene matches: 6. Germline values: CDR1 LNHDA, CDR2 SQIVND (reference sequence). This clone has more than one count but fewer than ten. As yet, its antigen is unknown. In the study's own analysis: Building a distant-metastasis classifier for papillary thyroid cancer drew on CDR3 differences across clinicopathological groups. TCRdb re-clonotyped the PCR reads through MiXCR. TCRdb's processing, not the authors' own work, is the source of the V and J calls. The data hold some 45,000 clones, with roughly 15% observed a single time.

The V gene is TRBV19, the J gene TRBJ1-2, with TRBD1 identical over 9 bases. The source of this sequence is a female donor with papillary thyroid cancer or a benign thyroid nodule (not recorded which). Some clones in this sample may be carry-over from other donors' samples. Sequencing was done on a sample of blood. The CDR3 bases are TGTGCCAGTAGTCTCCTCGGGACAGGGTATGGCTACACCTTC. Protein sequence: CASSLLGTGYGYTF.